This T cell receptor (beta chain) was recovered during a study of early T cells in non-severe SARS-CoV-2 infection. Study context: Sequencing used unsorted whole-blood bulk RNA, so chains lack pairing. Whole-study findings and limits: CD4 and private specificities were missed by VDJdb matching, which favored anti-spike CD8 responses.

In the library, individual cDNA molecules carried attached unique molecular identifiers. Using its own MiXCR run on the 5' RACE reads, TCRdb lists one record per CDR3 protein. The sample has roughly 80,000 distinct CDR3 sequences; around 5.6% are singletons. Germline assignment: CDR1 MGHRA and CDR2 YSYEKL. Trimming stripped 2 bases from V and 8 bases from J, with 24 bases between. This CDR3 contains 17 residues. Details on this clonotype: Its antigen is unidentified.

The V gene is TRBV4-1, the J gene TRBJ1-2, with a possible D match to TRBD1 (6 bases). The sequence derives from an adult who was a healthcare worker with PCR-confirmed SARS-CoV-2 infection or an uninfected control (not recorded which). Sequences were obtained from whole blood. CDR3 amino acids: CASSQRSDSSFGRGYTF. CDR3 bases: TGCGCCAGCAGCCAAAGGTCGGACAGCTCATTCGGTAGGGGCTACACCTTC.